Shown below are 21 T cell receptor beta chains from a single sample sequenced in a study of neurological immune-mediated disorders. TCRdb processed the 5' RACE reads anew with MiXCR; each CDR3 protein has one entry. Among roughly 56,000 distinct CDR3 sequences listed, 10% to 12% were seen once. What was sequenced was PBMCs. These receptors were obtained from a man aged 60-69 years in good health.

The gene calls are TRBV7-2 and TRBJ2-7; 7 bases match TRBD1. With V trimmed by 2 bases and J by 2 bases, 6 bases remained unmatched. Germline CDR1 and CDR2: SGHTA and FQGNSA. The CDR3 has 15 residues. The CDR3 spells CASSLIEGGPYEQYF. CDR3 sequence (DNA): TGTGCCAGCAGCTTAATAGAAGGGGGCCCCTACGAGCAGTACTTC. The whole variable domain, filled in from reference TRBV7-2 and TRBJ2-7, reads GAGVSQSPSNKVTEKGKDVELRCDPISGHTALYWYRQSLGQGLEFLIYFQGNSAPDKSGLPSDRFSAERTGGSVSTLTIQRTQQEDSAVYLCASSLIEGGPYEQYFGPGTRLTVT.

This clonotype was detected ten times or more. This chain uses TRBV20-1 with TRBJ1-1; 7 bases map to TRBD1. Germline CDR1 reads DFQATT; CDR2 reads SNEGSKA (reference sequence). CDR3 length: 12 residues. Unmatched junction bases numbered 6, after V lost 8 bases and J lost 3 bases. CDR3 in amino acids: CSREGADTEAFF. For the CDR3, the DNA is TGCAGTAGGGAGGGGGCGGACACTGAAGCTTTCTTT.

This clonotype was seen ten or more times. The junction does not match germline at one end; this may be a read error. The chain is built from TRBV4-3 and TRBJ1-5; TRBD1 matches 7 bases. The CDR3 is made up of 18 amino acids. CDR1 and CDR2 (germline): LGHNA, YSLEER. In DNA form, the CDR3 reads TGCGCCAGCAGCCATACCCGCGGGACAGCCCGTAGTAATCCGCCCCAGCATTTT. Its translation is CASSHTRGTARSNPPQHF.

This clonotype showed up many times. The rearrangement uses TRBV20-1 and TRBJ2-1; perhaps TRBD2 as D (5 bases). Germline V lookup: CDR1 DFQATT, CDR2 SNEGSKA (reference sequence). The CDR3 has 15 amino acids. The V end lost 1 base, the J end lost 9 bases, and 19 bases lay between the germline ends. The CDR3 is CSARATSSKEVEQFF. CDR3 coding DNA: TGCAGTGCTAGAGCCACAAGTTCAAAGGAGGTTGAGCAGTTCTTC.

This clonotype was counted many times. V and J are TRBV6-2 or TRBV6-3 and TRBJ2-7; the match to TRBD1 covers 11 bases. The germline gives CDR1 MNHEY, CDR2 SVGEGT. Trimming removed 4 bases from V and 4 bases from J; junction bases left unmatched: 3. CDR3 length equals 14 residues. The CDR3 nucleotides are TGTGCCAGCAGTTGGGACAGGGGGAAGTACGAGCAGTACTTC. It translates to CASSWDRGKYEQYF.

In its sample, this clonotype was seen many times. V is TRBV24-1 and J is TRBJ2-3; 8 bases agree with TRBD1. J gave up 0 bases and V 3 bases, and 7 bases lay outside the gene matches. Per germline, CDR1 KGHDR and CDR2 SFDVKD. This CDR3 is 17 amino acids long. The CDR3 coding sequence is TGTGCCACCAGTGATCCTTCTGGACAGGGAAGCACAGATACGCAGTATTTT. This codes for CATSDPSGQGSTDTQYF.

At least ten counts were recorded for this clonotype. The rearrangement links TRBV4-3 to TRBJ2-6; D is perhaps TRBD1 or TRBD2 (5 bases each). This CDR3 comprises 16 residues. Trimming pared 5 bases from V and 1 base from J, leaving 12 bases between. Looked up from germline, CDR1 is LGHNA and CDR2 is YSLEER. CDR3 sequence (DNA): TGCGCCAGCAGCACACACGGGGCTTCTGGGGCCAACGTCCTGACTTTC. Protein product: CASSTHGASGANVLTF.

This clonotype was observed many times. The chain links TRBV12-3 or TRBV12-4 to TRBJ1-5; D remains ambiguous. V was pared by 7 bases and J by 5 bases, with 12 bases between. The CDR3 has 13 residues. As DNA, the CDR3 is TGTGCCAGCAACAATGAAGGGTATCAGCCCCAGCATTTT. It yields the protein CASNNEGYQPQHF.

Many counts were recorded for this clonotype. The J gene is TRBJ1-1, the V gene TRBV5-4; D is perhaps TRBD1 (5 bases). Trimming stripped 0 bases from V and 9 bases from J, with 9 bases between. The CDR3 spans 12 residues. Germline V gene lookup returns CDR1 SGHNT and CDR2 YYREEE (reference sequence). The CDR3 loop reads CASSLVDSKAFF. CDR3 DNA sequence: TGTGCCAGCAGCTTGGTAGACAGCAAAGCTTTCTTT.

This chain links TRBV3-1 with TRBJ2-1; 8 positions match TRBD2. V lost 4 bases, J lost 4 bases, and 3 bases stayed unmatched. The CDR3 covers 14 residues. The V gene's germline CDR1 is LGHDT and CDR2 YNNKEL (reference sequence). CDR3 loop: CASSRGGPYNEQFF. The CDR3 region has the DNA TGTGCCAGCAGCCGCGGGGGGCCTTACAATGAGCAGTTCTTC.

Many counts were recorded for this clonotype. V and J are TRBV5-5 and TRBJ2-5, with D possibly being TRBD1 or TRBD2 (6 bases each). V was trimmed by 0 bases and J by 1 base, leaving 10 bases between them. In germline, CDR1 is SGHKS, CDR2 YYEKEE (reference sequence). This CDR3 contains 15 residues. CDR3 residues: CASSLGGAPQETQYF. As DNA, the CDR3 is TGTGCCAGCAGCTTGGGGGGGGCCCCCCAAGAGACCCAGTACTTC.

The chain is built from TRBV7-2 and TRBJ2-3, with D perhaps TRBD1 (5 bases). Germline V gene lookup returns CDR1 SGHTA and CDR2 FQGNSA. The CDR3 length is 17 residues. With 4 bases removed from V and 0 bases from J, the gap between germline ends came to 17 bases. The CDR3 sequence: CASSSQGQRTSTDTQYF. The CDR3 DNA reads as TGTGCCAGCAGCTCGCAGGGTCAGCGAACTAGCACAGATACGCAGTATTTT.

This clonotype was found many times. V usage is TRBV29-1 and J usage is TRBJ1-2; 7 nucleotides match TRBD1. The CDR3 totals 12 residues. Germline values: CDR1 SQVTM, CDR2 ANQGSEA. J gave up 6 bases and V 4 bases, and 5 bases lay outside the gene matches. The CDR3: CSVGQTGDGYTF. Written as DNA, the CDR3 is TGCAGCGTTGGGCAAACAGGGGATGGCTACACCTTC.

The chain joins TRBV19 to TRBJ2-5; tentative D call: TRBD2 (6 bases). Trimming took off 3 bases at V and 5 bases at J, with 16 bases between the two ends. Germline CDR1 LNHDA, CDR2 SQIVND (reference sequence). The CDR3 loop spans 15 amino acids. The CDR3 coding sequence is TGTGCCAGTAGTATTTTTGCGGGGTTTGCGGAGACCCAGTACTTC. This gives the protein CASSIFAGFAETQYF. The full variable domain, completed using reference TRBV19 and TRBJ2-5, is DGGITQSPKYLFRKEGQNVTLSCEQNLNHDAMYWYRQDPGQGLRLIYYSQIVNDFQKGDIAEGYSVSREKKESFPLTVTSAQKNPTAFYLCASSIFAGFAETQYFGPGTRLLVL.

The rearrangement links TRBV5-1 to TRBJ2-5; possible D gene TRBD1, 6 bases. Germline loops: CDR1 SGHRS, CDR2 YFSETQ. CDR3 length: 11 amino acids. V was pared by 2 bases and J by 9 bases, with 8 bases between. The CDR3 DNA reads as TGCGCCAGCAGCTTTTCAGGGGCCCAGTACTTC. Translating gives CASSFSGAQYF.

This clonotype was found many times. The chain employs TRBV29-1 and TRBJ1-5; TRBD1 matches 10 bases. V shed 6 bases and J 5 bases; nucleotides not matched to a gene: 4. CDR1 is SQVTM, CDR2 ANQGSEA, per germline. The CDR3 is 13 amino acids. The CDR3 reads CSVGGQGDQPQHF. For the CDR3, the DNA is TGCAGCGTCGGAGGACAGGGGGATCAGCCCCAGCATTTT.

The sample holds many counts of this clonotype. The CDR3 DNA reads as TGCAGCGTTGCGAGGACAGCTAAATCCTACGAGCAGTACTTC. This codes for CSVARTAKSYEQYF. J is TRBJ2-7 and V is TRBV29-1, with D possibly matching TRBD1 (6 bases). Per the germline V gene, CDR1 is SQVTM and CDR2 is ANQGSEA. Trimming removed 4 bases at V and 1 base at J, with 14 bases between. CDR3 length equals 14 residues.

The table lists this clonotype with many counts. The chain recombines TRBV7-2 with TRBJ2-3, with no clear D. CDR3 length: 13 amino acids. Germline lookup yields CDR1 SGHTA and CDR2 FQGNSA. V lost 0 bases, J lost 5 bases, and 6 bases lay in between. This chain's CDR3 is CASSLAELDTQYF. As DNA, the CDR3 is TGTGCCAGCAGCTTAGCGGAATTAGATACGCAGTATTTT.

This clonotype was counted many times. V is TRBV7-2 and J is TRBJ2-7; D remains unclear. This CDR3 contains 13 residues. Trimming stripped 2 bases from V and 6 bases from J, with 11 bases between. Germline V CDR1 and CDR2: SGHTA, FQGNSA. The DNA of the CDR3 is TGTGCCAGCAGCTTAAATGGGCCAAGCGAGCAGTACTTC. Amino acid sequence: CASSLNGPSEQYF.

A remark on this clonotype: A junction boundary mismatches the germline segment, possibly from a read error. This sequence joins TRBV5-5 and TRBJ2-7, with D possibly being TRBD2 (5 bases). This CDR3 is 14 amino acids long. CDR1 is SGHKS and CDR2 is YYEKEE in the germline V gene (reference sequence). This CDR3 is CASSFTLFPLEVNF. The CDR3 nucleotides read TGTGCCAGCAGCTTTACCCTTTTTCCGCTGGAGGTGAACTTC.

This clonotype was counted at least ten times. The chain's CDR3 is CASTRRAVQGTEAFF. CDR3 nucleotide sequence: TGTGCCAGCACTCGGAGGGCCGTACAGGGCACTGAAGCTTTCTTT. This sequence joins TRBV5-6 and TRBJ1-1; D perhaps matches TRBD1 (6 bases). V lost 6 bases to trimming and J lost 4 bases, with 19 bases between them. There are 15 residues in the CDR3. Looked up from germline, CDR1 is SGHDT and CDR2 is YYEEEE.